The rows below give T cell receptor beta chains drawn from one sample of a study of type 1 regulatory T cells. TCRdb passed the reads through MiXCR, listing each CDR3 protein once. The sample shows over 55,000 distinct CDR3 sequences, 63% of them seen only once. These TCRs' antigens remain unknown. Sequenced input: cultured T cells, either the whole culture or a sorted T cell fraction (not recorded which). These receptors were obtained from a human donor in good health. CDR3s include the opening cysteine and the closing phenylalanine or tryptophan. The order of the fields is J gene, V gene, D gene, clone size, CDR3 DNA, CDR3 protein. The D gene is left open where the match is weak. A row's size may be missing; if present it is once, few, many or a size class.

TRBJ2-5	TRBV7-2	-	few	TGTGCCAGCGGCGACCCCGCATTCGAGACCCAGTACTTC	CASGDPAFETQYF
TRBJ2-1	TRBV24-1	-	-	TGTGCCACCAGTGATTTTTCGGGAGCATTAAGTAATGAGCAGTTCTTC	CATSDFSGALSNEQFF
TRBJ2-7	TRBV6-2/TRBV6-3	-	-	TGTGCCACCAGACAGGAAGCCTACGAGCAGTACTTC	CATRQEAYEQYF
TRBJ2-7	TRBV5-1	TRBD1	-	TGCGCCAGCAGCTTGGGGGGGACAGGGGCCTACGAGCAGTACTTC	CASSLGGTGAYEQYF
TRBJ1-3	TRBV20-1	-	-	TGCAGTGCCCTGATGGGAGGGTCCTCTGGAAACACCATATATTTT	CSALMGGSSGNTIYF
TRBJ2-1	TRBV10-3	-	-	TGTGCCATCAGTGAGACCCGGGACCACCTATACAATGAGCAGTTCTTC	CAISETRDHLYNEQFF
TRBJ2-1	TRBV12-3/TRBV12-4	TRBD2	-	TGTGCCAGCAGTTTGGCGGGAGGGCTCGATGAGCAGTTCTTC	CASSLAGGLDEQFF
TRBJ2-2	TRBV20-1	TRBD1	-	TGCAGTGCTAGATCTACAGGGGTGGGTCGGACCGGGGAGCTGTTTTTT	CSARSTGVGRTGELFF
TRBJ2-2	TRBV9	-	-	TGTGCCAGCAGCGTAGGCACTAGGGACACCGGGGAGCTGTTTTTT	CASSVGTRDTGELFF
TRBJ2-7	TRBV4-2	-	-	TGTGCCAGCAGCCCGACTAGAGAGTTCCACGAGCAGTACTTC	CASSPTREFHEQYF
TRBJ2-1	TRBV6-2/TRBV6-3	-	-	TGTGCCAGCAGTTTCCCACTTTTTGGGAGCCAGAGCTCCTACAATGAGCAGTTCTTC	CASSFPLFGSQSSYNEQFF
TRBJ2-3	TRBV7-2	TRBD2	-	TGTGCCAGCAGCCGAGATTTGGGTAGCGGGAGGAGCACAGATACGCAGTATTTT	CASSRDLGSGRSTDTQYF
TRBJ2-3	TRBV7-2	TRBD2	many	TGTGCCAGCAGCTTGCTAGCGGGGGGCCCTACAGATACGCAGTATTTT	CASSLLAGGPTDTQYF
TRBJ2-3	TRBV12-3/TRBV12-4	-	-	TGTGCCAGCAGTCCACGGACGGACACAGATACGCAGTATTTT	CASSPRTDTDTQYF
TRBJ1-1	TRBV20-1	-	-	TGCAGTGCTAGGAGGACTGGGTCGGGTAGACACACTGAAGCTTTCTTT	CSARRTGSGRHTEAFF
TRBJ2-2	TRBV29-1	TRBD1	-	TGCAGCGTTGGGGGGGGACAGGGACACACCGGGGAGCTGTTTTTT	CSVGGGQGHTGELFF
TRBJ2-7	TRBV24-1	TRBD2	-	TGTGCCACCGCCGCTAGCGGCTCCTACGAGCAGTACTTC	CATAASGSYEQYF
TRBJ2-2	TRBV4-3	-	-	TGCGCCAGCAGCCAAGATCGGAGGTCCGGGGAGCTGTTTTTT	CASSQDRRSGELFF
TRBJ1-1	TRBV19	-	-	TGTGCCAGTAGTAAGGTCAGGAACACTGAAGCTTTCTTT	CASSKVRNTEAFF
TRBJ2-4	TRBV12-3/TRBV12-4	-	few	TGTGCCAGCACCCCCGGGACCCAAAACAACATTCAGTACTTC	CASTPGTQNNIQYF
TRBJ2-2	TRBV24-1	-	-	-	CATSVPVTGELFF
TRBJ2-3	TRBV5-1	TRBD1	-	TGCGCCAGCAGCTCGCCGGACAGGGGCCCCCCGGATACGCAGTATTTT	CASSSPDRGPPDTQYF
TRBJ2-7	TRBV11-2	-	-	TGTGCCAGCAGCCCAACGACCGGGGAGCAGTACTTC	CASSPTTGEQYF
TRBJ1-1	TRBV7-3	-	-	TGTGCCAGCAGCCCCCAGACAGGCAACACTGAAGCTTTCTTT	CASSPQTGNTEAFF
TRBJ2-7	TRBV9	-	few	TGTGCCAGCAGCGTAGCTGTCGAAGGCTCCGAGCAGTACTTC	CASSVAVEGSEQYF
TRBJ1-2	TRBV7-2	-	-	TGTGCCAGCAGCACATCCCGAACTCCAGGGTGGGATGGCTACACCTTC	CASSTSRTPGWDGYTF
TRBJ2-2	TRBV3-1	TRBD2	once	TGTGCCAGCAGCCTCTTAGCGGGAGGGATCACCGGGGAGCTGTTTTTT	CASSLLAGGITGELFF
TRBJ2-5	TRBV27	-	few	TGTGCCAGCAGGCAGCAAGAGACCCAGTACTTC	CASRQQETQYF
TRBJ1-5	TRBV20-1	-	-	TGCAGTGCTAGAGGGGAGGGGGGGCCCCAGCATTTT	CSARGEGGPQHF
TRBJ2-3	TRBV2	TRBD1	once	TGTGCCAGCAACGGACAGGGATCAGATACGCAGTATTTT	CASNGQGSDTQYF
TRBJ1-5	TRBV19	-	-	TGTGCCAGTACTGTCAGTACACTTCAGCCCCAGCATTTT	CASTVSTLQPQHF
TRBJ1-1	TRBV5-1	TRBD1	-	TGCGCCAGCAGCATCCAACAGGGGGGGACTGAAGCTTTCTTT	CASSIQQGGTEAFF
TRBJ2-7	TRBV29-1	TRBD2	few	TGCAGCGTTGCGGGAGGGCCCGCCTACGAGCAGTACTTC	CSVAGGPAYEQYF
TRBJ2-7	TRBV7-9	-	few	TGTGCCAGCAGCCCCGGACAGTACGAGCAGTACTTC	CASSPGQYEQYF
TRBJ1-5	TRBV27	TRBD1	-	TGTGCCAGCAGTTCCCAAGGCCCGACAGGGAGGGGGTATAGTCAGCCCCAGCATTTT	CASSSQGPTGRGYSQPQHF
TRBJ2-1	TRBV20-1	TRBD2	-	TGCAGTGCTTCCCGACTAGCGGCCAACTACAATGAGCAGTTCTTC	CSASRLAANYNEQFF
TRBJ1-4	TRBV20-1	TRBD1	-	TGCAGAGCGATAGCTTTCGGGACAGGGGATGCAACTAATGAAAAACTGTTTTTT	CRAIAFGTGDATNEKLFF
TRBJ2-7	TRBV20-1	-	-	TGCAGTGCTAGAGTGGGCGGTAAGGGGTACGAGCAGTACTTC	CSARVGGKGYEQYF
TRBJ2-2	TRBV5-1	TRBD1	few	TGCGCCAGCAGCAATCCGGGACAGGGGTCCACCGGGGAGCTGTTTTTT	CASSNPGQGSTGELFF
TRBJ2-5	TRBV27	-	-	TGTGCCAGCAGCCGACTAAGACAGCAAGAGACCCAGTACTTC	CASSRLRQQETQYF
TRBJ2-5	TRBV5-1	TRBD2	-	TGCGCCAGCAGCTTGGGGCCGGGAGGGACCCAAGAGACCCAGTACTTC	CASSLGPGGTQETQYF
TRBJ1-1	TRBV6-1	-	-	TGTGCCAGCAGTGAAATGTCGCAGGGTTCTGAAGCTTTCTTT	CASSEMSQGSEAFF
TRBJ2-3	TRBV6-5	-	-	TGTGCCACAGCCGCAGGAGGCTTCACAGATACGCAGTATTTT	CATAAGGFTDTQYF
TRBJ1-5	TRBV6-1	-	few	TGTGCCAGCAGTGAAATGTCGCTAGGCAATCAGCCCCAGCATTTT	CASSEMSLGNQPQHF
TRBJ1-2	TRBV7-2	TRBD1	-	TGTGCCAGCAGCCAAGGACAGGTCTATGGCTACACCTTC	CASSQGQVYGYTF
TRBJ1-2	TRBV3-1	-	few	TGTGCCAGCAGCCAAGTGGCGACCTATGGCTACACCTTC	CASSQVATYGYTF
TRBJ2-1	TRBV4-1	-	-	TGCGCCAGCAGCTATCAGGGAAGCTCCTACAATGAGCAGTTCTTC	CASSYQGSSYNEQFF
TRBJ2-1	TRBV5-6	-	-	TGTGCCAGCAGCACGATCGGCCGGCCTTTGAGGCGGAATGAGCAGTTCTTC	CASSTIGRPLRRNEQFF
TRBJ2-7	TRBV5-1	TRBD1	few	TGCGCCAGCAGCCCAGGACAGGGTAGAACCTACGAGCAGTACTTC	CASSPGQGRTYEQYF
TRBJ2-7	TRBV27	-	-	TGTGCCAGCAGTGAGGGGCCCAGACTCAACGAGCAGTACTTC	CASSEGPRLNEQYF
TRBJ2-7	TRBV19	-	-	TGTGCCAGTAGTATGCACAGGGCCCAGACCTACGAGCAGTACTTC	CASSMHRAQTYEQYF